This entry lists 21 T cell receptor beta chains sequenced from one sample in a study of blood T cell repertoires in COVID-19. Libraries were prepared by immunoSEQ multiplex PCR; TCRdb keeps only in-frame clonotypes and omits some of them. The sample lists around 210,000 clones; roughly 75% were seen once. The specimen was peripheral blood. The receptor set was obtained from a woman in her 70s with acute or convalescent COVID-19.

The rearrangement uses TRBV30 and TRBJ2-1, with TRBD1 matching 9 bases. V dropped 0 bases and J dropped 5; count of bases not matched to a gene: 8. CDR3 size: 16 residues. Germline V lookup: CDR1 GTSNPN, CDR2 SVGIG (reference sequence). The CDR3 region has the DNA TGTGCCTGGAGTGTCGGGACAGGGAAAGGGCACAATGAGCAGTTCTTC. Amino acids: CAWSVGTGKGHNEQFF.

The V call is TRBV18, the J call TRBJ1-3; D might be TRBD1 (5 bases). The V end lost 2 bases, the J end lost 2 bases, and 16 bases lay between the germline ends. Germline V gene data show CDR1 as KGHSH and CDR2 as LQKENI. The CDR3 contains 17 residues. This CDR3 reads CASSPAIEQGAGNTIYF. The CDR3 DNA follows: TGTGCCAGCTCACCAGCGATTGAGCAGGGCGCTGGAAACACCATATATTTT.

This clone was seen just once. This rearrangement joins TRBV30 to TRBJ2-1; maybe TRBD2 (7 bases). CDR1 and CDR2 from the germline V gene are GTSNPN and SVGIG (reference sequence). This CDR3 is built from 13 residues. The V end lost 5 bases, the J end lost 8 bases, and 16 bases lay between the germline ends. The CDR3 loop is CAWEGGTADEQFF. CDR3 nucleotide sequence: TGTGCCTGGGAGGGGGGGACGGCAGATGAGCAGTTCTTC.

V and J are TRBV28 and TRBJ2-5; D gene ambiguous. Trimming removed 3 bases at V and 1 base at J, with 15 bases between. Germline CDR1 and CDR2: MDHEN and SYDVKM. The CDR3 is 16 residues long. The CDR3 loop reads CASSLLDPARQETQYF. The DNA of the CDR3 is TGTGCCAGCAGTTTGCTCGATCCAGCGCGCCAAGAGACCCAGTACTTC.

The chain combines TRBV11-3 with TRBJ2-5; the D gene is possibly TRBD1 (5 bases). V was clipped by 0 bases and J by 3 bases, with 5 bases between them. The CDR3 covers 13 residues. Per germline, CDR1 SGHNT and CDR2 YENEEA. CDR3 in DNA: TGTGCCAGCAGCTTAGAAGGGGAAGAGACCCAGTACTTC. Protein: CASSLEGEETQYF.

The chain uses TRBV2 and TRBJ1-3; D gene unclear. Germline CDR1 is SNHLY and CDR2 is FYNNEI. The CDR3 has 16 amino acids. V lost 7 bases, J lost 0 bases, and 16 bases lay in between. The CDR3: CASTPHRGTSGNTIYF. The CDR3 nucleotides read TGTGCCAGCACCCCCCACCGGGGTACCTCTGGAAACACCATATATTTT.

At least ten counts were recorded for this clone. The chain combines TRBV5-1 with TRBJ2-1, with D possibly TRBD1 on 6 matching bases. CDR1 is SGHRS, CDR2 YFSETQ, per germline. V was shortened by 0 bases and J by 10 bases, with 14 bases between the two germline ends. The CDR3 sequence is 14 residues long. This chain's CDR3 is CASSLAQGWVEQFF. The CDR3 coding sequence is TGCGCCAGCAGCTTGGCCCAGGGGTGGGTCGAGCAGTTCTTC.

The V gene is TRBV6-5, the J gene TRBJ2-5, with D possibly being TRBD2 (5 bases). Trimming pared 5 bases from V and 5 bases from J, leaving 15 bases between. This CDR3 comprises 14 residues. Germline V lookup: CDR1 MNHEY, CDR2 SVGAGI. CDR3 sequence reads: CASSPRWGAETQYF. CDR3 sequence (DNA): TGTGCCAGCAGTCCCCGCTGGGGAGCGGAGACCCAGTACTTC.

Of note for this clone: A junction boundary mismatches the germline segment, possibly from a read error. The chain couples TRBV6-5 to TRBJ1-2; TRBD1 is a possible D gene (6 bases). This CDR3 spans 13 amino acids. Germline CDR1 and CDR2: MNHEY and SVGAGI. DNA of the CDR3: TGTGCCAGCAGTGACTCAGGGGAGGGTGGCTACACCTTC. It yields the protein CASSDSGEGGYTF.

The V and J genes are TRBV28 and TRBJ2-2, with D tentatively TRBD2 (6 bases). The CDR3 totals 14 residues. Trimming cost V 6 bases and J 5 bases, with 13 bases left between them. Germline V gene data show CDR1 as MDHEN and CDR2 as SYDVKM. The CDR3 DNA follows: TGTGCCAGCAGCTCGTCGGGGGAAACCGGGGAGCTGTTTTTT. Translation: CASSSSGETGELFF.

The chain combines TRBV2 with TRBJ1-4; D is uncertain. CDR1 and CDR2 (germline): SNHLY, FYNNEI. CDR3 length equals 15 residues. V lost 6 bases, J lost 0 bases, and 11 bases lay in between. The CDR3 region is CASRWSTTTNEKLFF. CDR3 in DNA: TGTGCCAGCAGATGGTCCACTACAACTAATGAAAAACTGTTTTTT.

V gene TRBV30 combines with J gene TRBJ2-3; the match to TRBD2 covers 9 bases. This CDR3 is built from 15 residues. After removal of 5 bases from V and 4 bases from J, the junction contained 10 bases not matched to a gene. Germline V CDR1 and CDR2: GTSNPN, SVGIG (reference sequence). The DNA of the CDR3 is TGTGCCTGGGGGGGTTCTAGCGGGATCCCAGATACGCAGTATTTT. This codes for CAWGGSSGIPDTQYF.

This chain joins TRBV7-9 and TRBJ1-6; D is possibly TRBD1 (6 bases). Germline CDR1 and CDR2: SEHNR and FQNEAQ (reference sequence). Deletions cut 7 bases from V and 10 bases from J, with 20 bases between. The CDR3 consists of 15 residues. The CDR3, as DNA: TGTGCCAGCATAACCAGTGAGGGGGATGCATCACCCCTCCACTTT. This encodes CASITSEGDASPLHF.

The J gene is TRBJ2-7, the V gene TRBV2; D gene unclear. V was cut by 4 bases and J by 0 bases, with 4 bases left in between. Germline V gene sequence: CDR1 SNHLY, CDR2 FYNNEI. The length of the CDR3 is 12 residues. The CDR3, as DNA: TGTGCCAGCAGTGCTACCTCCTACGAGCAGTACTTC. Protein sequence: CASSATSYEQYF. Full variable domain (outside the CDR3, taken from reference TRBV2 and TRBJ2-7): EPEVTQTPSHQVTQMGQEVILRCVPISNHLYFYWYRQILGQKVEFLVSFYNNEISEKSEIFDDQFSVERPDGSNFTLKIRSTKLEDSAMYFCASSATSYEQYFGPGTRLTVT.

The rearrangement links TRBV28 to TRBJ2-1, with 8 bases lining up with TRBD2. Germline-derived CDR1 and CDR2 are MDHEN and SYDVKM. The CDR3 sequence is 16 residues long. With V trimmed by 2 bases and J by 6 bases, 9 bases remained unmatched. DNA for the CDR3: TGTGCCAGCAGTTTAGCCGGGACTAGTAGCCCCAATGAGCAGTTCTTC. Its translation: CASSLAGTSSPNEQFF.

The genes are TRBV4-1 and TRBJ2-7; 13 bases are shared with TRBD2. CDR3 length: 16 residues. Germline loops: CDR1 MGHRA, CDR2 YSYEKL. The J segment lost 2 bases and the V segment lost 1 base, leaving 2 bases of the junction unmatched. The CDR3 nucleotides read TGCGCCAGCAGCCAAGTGGGACTAGCGGGGCCCTACGAGCAGTACTTC. Its protein product is CASSQVGLAGPYEQYF.

The chain recombines TRBV9 with TRBJ2-2, with 7 bases matching TRBD2. Germline CDR1 SGDLS, CDR2 YYNGEE. CDR3 size: 18 residues. V trimming: 2 bases; J trimming: 2 bases; junction bases outside the gene matches: 12. The CDR3 bases are TGTGCCAGCAGCGTCGAGGGCGGGAGTCGGTTTAACACCGGGGAGCTGTTTTTT. This sequence encodes CASSVEGGSRFNTGELFF.

In DNA, the CDR3 is TGTGCCAGCAGCCGACTAGCGGGAGGATCCCTTGGGTACGCGCAGTTCTTC. Translating it yields CASSRLAGGSLGYAQFF. This chain uses TRBV6-2 or TRBV6-3 with TRBJ2-1; TRBD2 agrees at 13 bases. The trim removed 6 bases at V and 12 bases at J, leaving 17 bases unmatched. The CDR3 is 17 amino acids. Looked up from germline, CDR1 is MNHEY and CDR2 is SVGEGT.

The V call is TRBV3-1 (or the pseudogene TRBV3-2), the J call TRBJ1-2; no reliable D call. Germline CDR1 is LGHDT and CDR2 is YNNKEL (reference sequence). The CDR3 is 12 amino acids. Trimming cost V 1 base and J 5 bases, with 5 bases left between them. CDR3 protein: CASSQVLYGYTF. The CDR3 nucleotides are TGTGCCAGCAGCCAAGTACTATATGGCTACACCTTC.

This clone has only one observation. This chain connects TRBV7-3 to TRBJ2-1, with 8 bases identical to TRBD2. The CDR3 consists of 17 residues. Germline values: CDR1 SGHTA, CDR2 FQGTGA. Trimming took 5 bases from V and 0 from J; bases not matched to a gene: 9. Here the CDR3 reads CASSPGLAISSYNEQFF. The CDR3 bases are TGTGCCAGCAGCCCCGGACTAGCAATAAGCTCCTACAATGAGCAGTTCTTC.

This sequence joins TRBV3-1 (or the pseudogene TRBV3-2) and TRBJ2-3; D is possibly TRBD2 (6 bases). CDR1 is LGHDT and CDR2 is YNNKEL in the germline V gene (reference sequence). V was cut by 3 bases and J by 6 bases, with 16 bases left in between. This CDR3 region has 15 residues. The CDR3: CASSHEASDDDTQYF. CDR3 sequence (DNA): TGTGCCAGCAGCCATGAGGCTAGCGATGACGATACGCAGTATTTT.